The following is a T cell receptor beta chain sequence with its context. J gave up 9 bases and V 6 bases, and 9 bases lay outside the gene matches. Germline-derived CDR1 and CDR2 are SGHRS and YFSETQ. The CDR3 contains 13 residues. The data are from a study of OX40 agonist ivuxolimab in advanced cancers. Generated by immunoSEQ multiplex PCR, the TCRdb table keeps only in-frame clones and is missing some. The table has tens of thousands of clones, roughly 89% seen once. The specimen comprised CD4+ or CD8+ T cells sorted from blood, sampled in a trial of the OX40 agonist ivuxolimab. This TCR was recovered from an adult with an advanced solid tumor such as melanoma, head and neck, liver or kidney cancer. This chain joins TRBV5-1 and TRBJ2-1; 7 bases line up with TRBD2. The CDR3 is CASTMSGEGEQFF. The CDR3 DNA is TGCGCCAGCACCATGAGCGGGGAGGGTGAGCAGTTCTTC.